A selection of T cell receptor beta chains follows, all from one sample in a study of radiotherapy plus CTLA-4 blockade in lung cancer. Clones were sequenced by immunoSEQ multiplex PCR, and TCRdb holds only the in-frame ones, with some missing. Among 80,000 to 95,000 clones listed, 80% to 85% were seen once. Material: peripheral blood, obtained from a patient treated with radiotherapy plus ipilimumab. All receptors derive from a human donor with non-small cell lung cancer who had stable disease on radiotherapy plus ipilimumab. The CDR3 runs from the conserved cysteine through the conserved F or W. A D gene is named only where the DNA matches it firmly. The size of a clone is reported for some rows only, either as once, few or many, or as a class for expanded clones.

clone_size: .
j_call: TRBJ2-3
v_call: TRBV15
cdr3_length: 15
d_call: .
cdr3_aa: CATSRVGGAKDTQYF
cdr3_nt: TGTGCCACCAGCAGAGTTGGGGGGGCCAAGGATACGCAGTATTTT

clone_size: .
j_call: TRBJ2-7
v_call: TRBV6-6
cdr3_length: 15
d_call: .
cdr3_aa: CASSYLAGFRYEQYF
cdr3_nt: TGTGCCAGCAGTTACTTAGCCGGTTTCCGCTACGAGCAGTACTTC

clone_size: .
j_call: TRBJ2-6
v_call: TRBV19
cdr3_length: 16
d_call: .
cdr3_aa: CASRLRVSSGANVLTF
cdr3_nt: TGTGCCAGTAGACTCAGGGTTAGCTCTGGGGCCAACGTCCTGACTTTC

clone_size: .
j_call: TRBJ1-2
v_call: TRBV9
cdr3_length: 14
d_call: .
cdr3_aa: CASSVTTSNYGYTF
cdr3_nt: TGTGCCAGCAGCGTAACGACGTCTAACTATGGCTACACCTTC

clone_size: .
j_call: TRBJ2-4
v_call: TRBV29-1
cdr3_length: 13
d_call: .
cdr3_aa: CSVGEDLGNIQYF
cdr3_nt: TGCAGCGTTGGCGAAGACTTAGGAAACATTCAGTACTTC

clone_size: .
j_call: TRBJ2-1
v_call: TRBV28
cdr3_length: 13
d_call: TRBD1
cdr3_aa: CASTGQGFNEQFF
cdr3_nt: TGTGCCAGCACCGGACAGGGGTTCAATGAGCAGTTCTTC

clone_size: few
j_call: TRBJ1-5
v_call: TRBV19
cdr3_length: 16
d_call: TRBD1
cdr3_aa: CASSIQTGYVNQPQHF
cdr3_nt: TGTGCCAGTAGTATACAGACAGGGTATGTGAATCAGCCCCAGCATTTT

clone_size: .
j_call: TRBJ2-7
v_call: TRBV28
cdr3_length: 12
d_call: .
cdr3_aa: CASKQRPYEQYF
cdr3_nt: TGTGCCAGCAAGCAGCGTCCATACGAGCAGTACTTC

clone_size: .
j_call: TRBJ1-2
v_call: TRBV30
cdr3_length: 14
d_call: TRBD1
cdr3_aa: CAWTPGTVGYGYTF
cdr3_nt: TGTGCCTGGACCCCCGGGACAGTCGGTTATGGCTACACCTTC

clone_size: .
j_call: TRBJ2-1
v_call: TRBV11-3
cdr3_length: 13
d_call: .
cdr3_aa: CASSSGVYNEQFF
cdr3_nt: TGTGCCAGCAGCTCCGGGGTCTACAATGAGCAGTTCTTC

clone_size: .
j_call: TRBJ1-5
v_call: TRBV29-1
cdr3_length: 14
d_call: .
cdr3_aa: CSACPLVLNQPQHF
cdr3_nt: TGCAGCGCATGCCCCCTCGTCCTCAATCAGCCCCAGCATTTT